This T cell receptor (beta chain) derives from a study of memory CD4+ T cells and cytomegalovirus serostatus. For the study at large: Donors were healthy Belgian adults, under 10 CMV seropositive and about 24 seronegative. The study, taken as a whole, reports: Of under 200 reported CMV TCRbeta sequences, around 62 were found in memory CD4+ repertoires.

Germline-derived CDR1 and CDR2 are SGHNT and YYREEE (reference sequence). The CDR3 spans 16 residues. Trimming cost V 0 bases and J 0 bases, with 10 bases left between them. Single viable CD3+CD4+CD8-CD45RO+ cells were sorted as the memory CD4+ T cells. Donors' CMV status reflects serum IgG against pp150, pp28, p38, p52. Total CD4+ T cells were enriched by CD4 positive selection. The table came from immunoSEQ multiplex PCR; TCRdb's copy has only in-frame clones and leaves some out. The table records 35,000 to 50,000 clones, 65% to 85% of them present only once. Comment on this clone: Its antigen is unknown.

The specimen was memory CD4+ T cells from blood. V gene TRBV5-4 combines with J gene TRBJ2-1; no clear D gene. The clonotype originates from an adult in good health and CMV-seronegative. The CDR3 nucleotides are TGTGCCAGCAGCTTGGGGAGCGTGAGCTCCTACAATGAGCAGTTCTTC. Amino acids: CASSLGSVSSYNEQFF.